These 25 T cell receptor beta chains originate from one sample sequenced in a study of cytomegalovirus exposure and HLA in healthy donors. The PCR employed 60 Vbeta primers together with 13 Jbeta primers. Method: immunoSEQ multiplex PCR; TCRdb's copy keeps in-frame clones and lacks some. Found here are roughly 160,000 clones, 80% of them singletons; the top ten hold roughly 1.3%. The material sequenced was PBMCs. Every receptor here comes from a man aged 25-40 years in good health and CMV-seronegative.

V usage is TRBV28 and J usage is TRBJ2-7; D remains ambiguous. Deletions cut 4 bases from V and 5 bases from J, with 9 bases between. CDR3 length: 12 residues. Germline-derived CDR1 and CDR2 are MDHEN and SYDVKM. The CDR3 reads CASSSLSHEQYF. CDR3 in DNA: TGTGCCAGCAGTTCACTTTCCCACGAGCAGTACTTC.

The chain carries TRBV7-2 and TRBJ2-7, with D perhaps matching TRBD2 (6 bases). This CDR3 region has 15 residues. Looked up from germline, CDR1 is SGHTA and CDR2 is FQGNSA. Deletions cut 5 bases from V and 2 bases from J, with 16 bases between. CDR3 region: CASSHGWRGTYEQYF. CDR3 DNA sequence: TGTGCCAGCAGCCATGGGTGGCGGGGCACCTACGAGCAGTACTTC.

The chain's CDR3 is CAWKYTSGYYNEQFF. The CDR3 DNA reads TGTGCCTGGAAATATACTAGCGGCTACTACAATGAGCAGTTCTTC. This rearrangement joins TRBV30 to TRBJ2-1; 8 bases line up with TRBD2. The germline CDR1 and CDR2 sequences are GTSNPN and SVGIG (reference sequence). Losses at the gene ends were 4 bases for V and 3 bases for J; bases not matched to a gene: 8. The CDR3 is 15 residues long.

This chain links TRBV19 with TRBJ1-2; 7 nucleotides agree with TRBD1. Germline CDR1 LNHDA, CDR2 SQIVND (reference sequence). The CDR3 length is 13 residues. J was trimmed by 4 bases and V by 7 bases; bases with no gene match: 6. CDR3 loop: CASTEQGIYGYTF. CDR3 in DNA: TGTGCCAGTACGGAACAGGGGATCTATGGCTACACCTTC.

This chain links TRBV5-1 with TRBJ2-7; D may be TRBD2 (5 bases). This CDR3 contains 14 residues. Between the trimmed V and J ends, which lost 1 base and 0 bases, there was a span of 8 bases. The germline gives CDR1 SGHRS, CDR2 YFSETQ. The CDR3 coding sequence is TGCGCCAGCAGCTTGATGGACTCCTCCTACGAGCAGTACTTC. Translated, it gives CASSLMDSSYEQYF.

V usage is TRBV19 and J usage is TRBJ1-2, with TRBD1 matching over 12 bases. V gave up 6 bases and J gave up 7 bases; unmatched junction bases: 9. This CDR3 has 15 amino acids. From germline, CDR1 is LNHDA and CDR2 SQIVND (reference sequence). CDR3 in amino acids: CASRGSGQGASGYTF. The CDR3 region has the DNA TGTGCCAGTAGAGGCTCGGGACAGGGGGCAAGTGGCTACACCTTC.

V and J are TRBV7-9 and TRBJ2-7; tentatively, D is TRBD2 (6 bases). Germline lookup yields CDR1 SEHNR and CDR2 FQNEAQ (reference sequence). The CDR3 has 13 residues. The ends were cut back, 7 bases at V and 5 bases at J, with 15 bases in the middle. The CDR3 protein is CASTLGGLNEQYF. CDR3 nucleotides: TGTGCCAGCACCTTGGGGGGTCTAAACGAGCAGTACTTC.

This clone was recorded only once. This rearrangement joins TRBV10-2 to TRBJ2-7, with D perhaps TRBD1 (6 bases). The CDR3 totals 13 residues. Trimming took off 5 bases at V and 7 bases at J, with 15 bases between the two ends. CDR1 WSHSY and CDR2 SAAADI come from the germline V gene. The CDR3, as DNA: TGCGCCAGCAGTAGCGTCCAGGGGAGTGAGCAGTACTTC. Translated: CASSSVQGSEQYF.

J is TRBJ2-1 and V is TRBV30; 14 positions agree with TRBD2. CDR3 length: 13 residues. Per germline, CDR1 GTSNPN and CDR2 SVGIG (reference sequence). J was trimmed by 7 bases and V by 8 bases; bases with no gene match: 4. CDR3 loop: CAGTSGGGNEQFF. CDR3 in DNA: TGTGCCGGGACTAGCGGGGGTGGGAATGAGCAGTTCTTC.

Only a few counts were recorded for this clone. The chain recombines TRBV6-4 with TRBJ2-2; perhaps TRBD2 as D (5 bases). V lost 2 bases, J lost 4 bases, and 5 bases lay in between. This CDR3 has 13 residues. CDR1 and CDR2 from the germline V gene are MRHNA and SNTAGT. CDR3 sequence reads: CASSDTSTGELFF. The CDR3 DNA reads as TGTGCCAGCAGTGACACTAGCACCGGGGAGCTGTTTTTT.

This chain joins TRBV4-3 and TRBJ2-3; D call uncertain. The CDR3 has 15 amino acids. The germline V gene encodes CDR1 LGHNA and CDR2 YSLEER. The ends were cut back, 0 bases at V and 2 bases at J, with 9 bases in the middle. In nucleotides, the CDR3 is TGCGCCAGCAGCCAAGATCCCCTATTCACAGATACGCAGTATTTT. Its translation: CASSQDPLFTDTQYF.

The chain recombines TRBV5-1 with TRBJ2-2; TRBD2 aligns across 7 bases. CDR3 size: 16 residues. Germline CDR1 reads SGHRS; CDR2 reads YFSETQ. The V gene end was trimmed by 1 base and the J gene end by 3 bases; junction bases not matched to a gene: 6. The CDR3 here is CASSLLLTSDTGELFF. CDR3 DNA: TGCGCCAGCAGCTTGCTCCTAACTAGCGACACCGGGGAGCTGTTTTTT.

The chain is built from TRBV11-2 and TRBJ2-1; TRBD2 might be the D (5 bases). Germline CDR1 reads SGHAT; CDR2 reads FQNNGV. The germline V and J ends were trimmed by 5 bases and 3 bases, with 14 bases remaining between them. CDR3 length: 15 amino acids. In DNA, the CDR3 is TGTGCCAGCAGCCGAGGGCAGGTTTACTACAATGAGCAGTTCTTC. Translated, it gives CASSRGQVYYNEQFF. The variable domain in full, completed from reference TRBV11-2 and TRBJ2-1, reads EAGVAQSPRYKIIEKRQSVAFWCNPISGHATLYWYQQILGQGPKLLIQFQNNGVVDDSQLPKDRFSAERLKGVDSTLKIQPAKLEDSAVYLCASSRGQVYYNEQFFGPGTRLTVL.

This rearrangement joins TRBV5-4 to TRBJ2-7; 7 positions match TRBD1. Trimming took 3 bases from V and 0 from J; bases not matched to a gene: 15. Germline lookup yields CDR1 SGHNT and CDR2 YYREEE (reference sequence). This CDR3 is built from 18 residues. The CDR3 loop reads CASSYRQGTGWGSYEQYF. The CDR3 DNA reads as TGTGCCAGCAGCTACCGACAGGGTACAGGGTGGGGCTCCTACGAGCAGTACTTC.

This chain uses TRBV18 with TRBJ2-2, with 8 bases matching TRBD1. V dropped 0 bases and J dropped 4; count of bases not matched to a gene: 7. The CDR3 runs to 17 residues. Germline V gives CDR1 KGHSH, CDR2 LQKENI. The chain's CDR3 is CASSPPGQGAGTGELFF. Written as DNA, the CDR3 is TGTGCCAGCTCACCACCCGGGCAGGGGGCCGGCACCGGGGAGCTGTTTTTT.

The chain joins TRBV7-9 to TRBJ2-7; possible D gene TRBD2, 6 bases. Germline assignment: CDR1 SEHNR and CDR2 FQNEAQ (reference sequence). Deletions cut 5 bases from V and 6 bases from J, with 17 bases between. The CDR3 sequence is 14 residues long. The CDR3 DNA reads as TGTGCCAGCAGCCGCGGGACCGTCGCGACCGAGCAGTACTTC. It translates to CASSRGTVATEQYF.

The chain joins TRBV9 to TRBJ2-7; 11 bases are a match to TRBD2. The CDR3 has 15 amino acids. Germline V lookup: CDR1 SGDLS, CDR2 YYNGEE. J gave up 3 bases and V 3 bases, and 5 bases lay outside the gene matches. DNA of the CDR3: TGTGCCAGCAGCGGCGGGACTAGCGGCCTCTACGAGCAGTACTTC. Encoded protein: CASSGGTSGLYEQYF. Supplemented by reference TRBV9 and TRBJ2-7, the full variable domain reads DSGVTQTPKHLITATGQRVTLRCSPRSGDLSVYWYQQSLDQGLQFLIQYYNGEERAKGNILERFSAQQFPDLHSELNLSSLELGDSALYFCASSGGTSGLYEQYFGPGTRLTVT.

The chain joins TRBV11-2 to TRBJ2-7; 14 nucleotides agree with TRBD2. The CDR3 length is 16 residues. Trimming took 3 bases from V and 2 from J; bases not matched to a gene: 3. CDR1 is SGHAT and CDR2 is FQNNGV in the germline V gene. The CDR3 spells CASSFLTSGRAYEQYF. The CDR3, as DNA: TGTGCCAGCAGCTTCTTGACTAGCGGGAGGGCCTACGAGCAGTACTTC.

The rearrangement links TRBV5-6 to TRBJ2-2, with 7 bases aligning to TRBD1. The junction had 12 bases not matched to a gene; V was cut back by 7 bases and J by 6 bases. CDR3 size: 15 residues. Germline V gene data show CDR1 as SGHDT and CDR2 as YYEEEE. CDR3 amino acids: CASALRTGGSGELFF. In DNA form, the CDR3 reads TGTGCCAGCGCTCTCAGGACAGGAGGATCCGGGGAGCTGTTTTTT.

Of note for this clone: Other DNA sequences in the sample encode the same CDR3. This chain uses TRBV7-8 with TRBJ1-2; 9 positions match TRBD1. The CDR3 loop spans 16 amino acids. Trimming cost V 5 bases and J 6 bases; bases outside gene matches: 13. CDR1 is SGHVS, CDR2 FQNEAQ, per germline. The CDR3 nucleotides are TGTGCCAGCAGCCAGTTTTTGGGACAGGGAATCCATGGCTACACCTTC. Its protein is CASSQFLGQGIHGYTF.

The chain couples TRBV27 to TRBJ1-2, with 9 bases matching TRBD1. Germline-derived CDR1 and CDR2 are MNHEY and SMNVEV (reference sequence). The CDR3 sequence is 13 residues long. J lost 7 bases, V lost 3 bases, and 3 bases had no gene match. CDR3 sequence (DNA): TGTGCCAGCAGTTTTGACAGGGGGTTTGGCTACACCTTC. It codes for CASSFDRGFGYTF.

The chain employs TRBV29-1 and TRBJ1-5; no definite D call. Germline values: CDR1 SQVTM, CDR2 ANQGSEA. This CDR3 comprises 12 residues. Trimming left V 4 bases short and J 2 bases short, with 6 bases between. CDR3: CSVASGNQPQHF. DNA of the CDR3: TGCAGCGTTGCCTCTGGCAATCAGCCCCAGCATTTT.

The chain uses TRBV14 and TRBJ1-2; a weak D match, TRBD1 (6 bases). V was pared by 1 base and J by 5 bases, with 11 bases between. Germline assignment: CDR1 SGHDN and CDR2 FVKESK. The CDR3 sequence is 14 residues long. CDR3 amino acids: CASSQGGRGYGYTF. The CDR3 coding sequence is TGTGCCAGCAGCCAAGGAGGCAGGGGATATGGCTACACCTTC. Based on the CDR3 plus reference TRBV14 and TRBJ1-2, the full variable domain is EAGVTQFPSHSVIEKGQTVTLRCDPISGHDNLYWYRRVMGKEIKFLLHFVKESKQDESGMPNNRFLAERTGGTYSTLKVQPAELEDSGVYFCASSQGGRGYGYTFGSGTRLTVV.

The V and J genes are TRBV28 and TRBJ1-1; 8 bases line up with TRBD1. CDR1 and CDR2 (germline): MDHEN, SYDVKM. The CDR3 loop spans 13 amino acids. The junction had 4 bases not matched to a gene; V was cut back by 5 bases and J by 5 bases. This chain's CDR3 is CASSHRGITEAFF. For the CDR3, the DNA is TGTGCCAGCAGTCACAGGGGGATAACTGAAGCTTTCTTT.

CDR3 residues: CASSPSTGMNTEAFF. For the CDR3, the DNA is TGTGCCAGCAGCCCCTCGACAGGGATGAACACTGAAGCTTTCTTT. The chain links TRBV7-9 to TRBJ1-1; TRBD1 agrees at 7 bases. The V segment lost 5 bases and the J segment 0 bases; nucleotides outside the gene matches: 6. This CDR3 is built from 15 residues. Germline CDR1 and CDR2: SEHNR and FQNEAQ (reference sequence).